The 17 T cell receptor beta chains below come from one sample, sequenced in a study of a mutant IDH1 vaccine in newly diagnosed glioma. The table came from immunoSEQ multiplex PCR; TCRdb's copy has only in-frame clones and leaves some out. Of about 66,000 clones listed, about four fifths are singletons. No cognate antigen is known for these TCRs. Described time point: week 11, during vaccination. In every dose of vaccine, 300 ug of mutant IDH1 20-mer peptide was given alongside topical imiquimod. The sample here was PBMCs, taken from a glioma patient whose treatment included an IDH1 peptide vaccine. These receptors were obtained from a woman aged 45 to 65 with glioma.

The chain uses TRBV19 and TRBJ1-1; the D is unclear. Deletions cut 4 bases from V and 2 bases from J, with 14 bases between. The CDR3 runs 15 residues. Per the germline V gene, CDR1 is LNHDA and CDR2 is SQIVND (reference sequence). Here the CDR3 DNA reads TGTGCCAGTAGTAAGTACGCTCAAAGTAACACTGAAGCTTTCTTT. Translated, it gives CASSKYAQSNTEAFF. The full variable domain, completed using reference TRBV19 and TRBJ1-1, is DGGITQSPKYLFRKEGQNVTLSCEQNLNHDAMYWYRQDPGQGLRLIYYSQIVNDFQKGDIAEGYSVSREKKESFPLTVTSAQKNPTAFYLCASSKYAQSNTEAFFGQGTRLTVV.

This clone was detected only a few times. V is TRBV5-1 and J is TRBJ1-6; no definite D call. This CDR3 spans 13 amino acids. The V gene's germline CDR1 is SGHRS and CDR2 YFSETQ. With 0 bases removed from V and 13 bases from J, the gap between germline ends came to 11 bases. The CDR3 nucleotides read TGCGCCAGCAGCTTGGCAGGTGTCGAGCCCCTCCACTTT. It translates to CASSLAGVEPLHF.

V usage is TRBV19 and J usage is TRBJ1-1; tentatively, D is TRBD1 (6 bases). V was cut by 7 bases and J by 3 bases, with 18 bases left in between. The CDR3 loop spans 15 amino acids. Germline CDR1 LNHDA, CDR2 SQIVND (reference sequence). The CDR3 sequence is CASNPDRKGHTEAFF. Here the CDR3 DNA reads TGTGCCAGTAACCCTGACAGGAAGGGTCACACTGAAGCTTTCTTT.

This clone was found a few times. This chain links TRBV19 with TRBJ1-1; D is unresolved. This CDR3 spans 13 amino acids. CDR1 and CDR2 (germline): LNHDA, SQIVND (reference sequence). V shed 10 bases and J shed 1 base, with 13 bases lying between them. This CDR3 reads CATFDSSNTEAFF. In DNA, the CDR3 is TGTGCCACCTTCGACTCCTCGAACACTGAAGCTTTCTTT.

The chain joins TRBV19 to TRBJ1-4, with D perhaps TRBD1 (6 bases). Germline loops: CDR1 LNHDA, CDR2 SQIVND (reference sequence). This CDR3 is 17 amino acids long. Trimming stripped 4 bases from V and 7 bases from J, with 22 bases between. The CDR3 DNA is TGTGCCAGTAGTACCCCAGGATTGGGGGCGACGGGTGAAAAACTGTTTTTT. Its protein product is CASSTPGLGATGEKLFF.

This clone was counted a few times. This chain joins TRBV7-9 and TRBJ1-2; D might be TRBD1 (5 bases). Between the trimmed V and J ends, which lost 4 bases and 8 bases, there was a span of 17 bases. Germline V lookup: CDR1 SEHNR, CDR2 FQNEAQ (reference sequence). This CDR3 has 14 residues. The CDR3 bases are TGTGCCAGCAGCTCAAGGGACCGGGACCGCGGCTACACCTTC. It specifies CASSSRDRDRGYTF.

The rearrangement uses TRBV21-1 and TRBJ1-2. TRBV21-1 represents a pseudogene. This CDR3 has 16 residues. The CDR3: CASSKGGRAVNYGYTF. DNA of the CDR3: TGTGCCAGCAGCAAAGGGGGTCGAGCGGTTAACTATGGCTACACCTTC.

This clone was counted a few times. This chain connects TRBV4-1 to TRBJ1-3; the D gene is possibly TRBD1 (6 bases). Trimming removed 1 base at V and 3 bases at J, with 10 bases between. CDR3 length: 15 residues. Germline CDR1 MGHRA, CDR2 YSYEKL. The DNA of the CDR3 is TGCGCCAGCAGCCAAGTGGACAGAATTGGAAACACCATATATTTT. It codes for CASSQVDRIGNTIYF.

The chain combines TRBV5-6 with TRBJ1-2; D might be TRBD1 (5 bases). Trimming removed 4 bases from V and 0 bases from J, with 10 bases in between. The CDR3 loop spans 14 amino acids. CDR1 is SGHDT and CDR2 is YYEEEE in the germline V gene. Here the CDR3 DNA reads TGTGCCAGCAGCACGGGACTCCCTAACTATGGCTACACCTTC. It translates to CASSTGLPNYGYTF. Looking up the rest from reference TRBV5-6 and TRBJ1-2 gives the full variable domain: DAGVTQSPTHLIKTRGQQVTLRCSPKSGHDTVSWYQQALGQGPQFIFQYYEEEERQRGNFPDRFSGHQFPNYSSELNVNALLLGDSALYLCASSTGLPNYGYTFGSGTRLTVV.

The chain uses TRBV7-2 and TRBJ1-5; D may be TRBD1 (6 bases). Trimming removed 1 base at V and 3 bases at J, with 7 bases between. The germline V gene encodes CDR1 SGHTA and CDR2 FQGNSA. The CDR3 has 14 amino acids. CDR3 nucleotides: TGTGCCAGCAGCTTAGGGACAGTCAATCAGCCCCAGCATTTT. This gives the protein CASSLGTVNQPQHF.

The CDR3 nucleotides are TGTGCCAGCAGCGTAGATCCAGCGGGGGAGTACGAGCAGTACTTC. As protein: CASSVDPAGEYEQYF. The chain combines TRBV9 with TRBJ2-7, with 8 positions matching TRBD2. The germline CDR1 and CDR2 sequences are SGDLS and YYNGEE. The V and J ends lost 0 bases and 4 bases, in that order; junction bases with no gene match: 6. The CDR3 contains 15 residues.

V usage is TRBV5-6 and J usage is TRBJ2-1; D possibly corresponds to TRBD1 (6 bases). Germline CDR1 reads SGHDT; CDR2 reads YYEEEE. Trimming pared 2 bases from V and 1 base from J, leaving 10 bases between. This CDR3 is built from 15 residues. CDR3 region: CASSLGGLSYNEQFF. In nucleotides, the CDR3 is TGTGCCAGCAGCTTAGGGGGTTTATCCTACAATGAGCAGTTCTTC.

This clone was seen more than once but under ten times. The CDR3 DNA follows: TGTGCCAGTAGTTATGTGGGGCGGGCAGCTTTCTTT. Translating gives CASSYVGRAAFF. J is TRBJ1-1 and V is TRBV19; TRBD1 is a possible D gene (5 bases). Germline CDR1 is LNHDA and CDR2 is SQIVND (reference sequence). The CDR3 is 12 amino acids. The V end lost 5 bases, the J end lost 10 bases, and 14 bases lay between the germline ends. The variable domain in full, completed from reference TRBV19 and TRBJ1-1, reads DGGITQSPKYLFRKEGQNVTLSCEQNLNHDAMYWYRQDPGQGLRLIYYSQIVNDFQKGDIAEGYSVSREKKESFPLTVTSAQKNPTAFYLCASSYVGRAAFFGQGTRLTVV.

The chain is built from TRBV7-8 and TRBJ1-3, with unresolved D. The germline V gene has CDR1 SGHVS and CDR2 FQNEAQ. Deletions cut 1 base from V and 4 bases from J, with 8 bases between. The CDR3 has 14 residues. The CDR3 DNA follows: TGTGCCAGCAGCTTAGTCGCAAGCGGAAACACCATATATTTT. It encodes CASSLVASGNTIYF.

The V call is TRBV30, the J call TRBJ1-4; D gene uncertain. CDR3 size: 14 residues. Germline values: CDR1 GTSNPN, CDR2 SVGIG (reference sequence). Trimming cost V 0 bases and J 8 bases, with 13 bases left between them. CDR3 loop: CAWSVFAGREKLFF. The CDR3 coding sequence is TGTGCCTGGAGTGTATTCGCAGGTCGGGAAAAACTGTTTTTT.

This clone is a singleton in its sample. The chain has TRBV5-5 and TRBJ1-3, with unresolved D. Germline CDR1 SGHKS, CDR2 YYEKEE (reference sequence). The CDR3 runs to 15 residues. Trimming removed 0 bases from V and 1 base from J, with 8 bases in between. This chain's CDR3 is CASSLEIWSGNTIYF. CDR3 bases: TGTGCCAGCAGCTTGGAAATCTGGTCTGGAAACACCATATATTTT. Drawing the rest from reference TRBV5-5 and TRBJ1-3, the complete variable domain is DAGVTQSPTHLIKTRGQQVTLRCSPISGHKSVSWYQQVLGQGPQFIFQYYEKEERGRGNFPDRFSARQFPNYSSELNVNALLLGDSALYLCASSLEIWSGNTIYFGEGSWLTVV.

This rearrangement joins TRBV27 to TRBJ2-7; D is undetermined. This CDR3 is built from 13 residues. Trimming removed 6 bases from V and 0 bases from J, with 9 bases in between. Germline V CDR1 and CDR2: MNHEY, SMNVEV (reference sequence). The CDR3 nucleotides read TGTGCCAGCAGCATGACGGGCTCCTACGAGCAGTACTTC. Encoded protein: CASSMTGSYEQYF.